A single sample gave rise to the 9 T cell receptor beta chains below, sequenced in a study of control samples from healthy donors and cancer patients. The protocol was immunoSEQ multiplex PCR, while the TCRdb copy is restricted to in-frame clones and leaves out a portion. The profile shows tens of thousands of clones, nearly 90% of them singletons. Sequenced material: formalin-fixed, paraffin-embedded tissue. All receptors derive from a female donor with melanoma.

The chain links TRBV3-1 (or the pseudogene TRBV3-2) to TRBJ1-1; TRBD1 aligns across 10 bases. This CDR3 contains 16 residues. V shed 4 bases, J shed 11 bases, and the junction held 16 bases outside the gene matches. Germline V gene lookup returns CDR1 LGHDT and CDR2 YNNKEL (reference sequence). The DNA of the CDR3 is TGTGCCAGCAGCCTCAGGGGAGACAGGGGGCGGGGAGGTGCTTTCTTT. This sequence encodes CASSLRGDRGRGGAFF.

This chain joins TRBV19 and TRBJ1-5; D might be TRBD1 (5 bases). CDR1 and CDR2 (germline): LNHDA, SQIVND (reference sequence). V lost 5 bases and J lost 6, with 20 bases in between. The CDR3 spans 16 residues. CDR3 DNA: TGTGCCAGTAGTCCCCAGGGCAGGGCGTTGGGTCAGCCCCAGCATTTT. Translating it yields CASSPQGRALGQPQHF.

The chain uses TRBV6-5 and TRBJ2-3; D gene ambiguous. The ends were cut back, 2 bases at V and 5 bases at J, with 8 bases in the middle. This CDR3 region has 13 residues. CDR1 is MNHEY, CDR2 SVGAGI, per germline. The CDR3 DNA reads as TGTGCCAGCAGTTACCCAGCTGGAGATACGCAGTATTTT. Protein: CASSYPAGDTQYF.

CDR3 sequence reads: CASSISGVRGNQPQHF. CDR3 DNA: TGTGCCAGCAGTATTTCGGGGGTAAGGGGCAATCAGCCCCAGCATTTT. The rearrangement links TRBV28 to TRBJ1-5; D perhaps matches TRBD1 (5 bases). From germline, CDR1 is MDHEN and CDR2 SYDVKM. V lost 5 bases to trimming and J lost 2 bases, with 16 bases between them. This CDR3 is built from 16 residues. Using reference TRBV28 and TRBJ1-5 for the parts outside the CDR3, the full variable domain is DVKVTQSSRYLVKRTGEKVFLECVQDMDHENMFWYRQDPGLGLRLIYFSYDVKMKEKGDIPEGYSVSREKKERFSLILESASTNQTSMYLCASSISGVRGNQPQHFGDGTRLSIL.

V and J are TRBV5-1 and TRBJ1-3; D gene uncertain. Trimming pared 2 bases from V and 0 bases from J, leaving 12 bases between. CDR3 length: 16 residues. Germline V gives CDR1 SGHRS, CDR2 YFSETQ. The CDR3 sequence: CASSLRAVGSGNTIYF. CDR3 sequence (DNA): TGCGCCAGCAGCTTAAGGGCGGTGGGCTCTGGAAACACCATATATTTT. The full variable domain, completed using reference TRBV5-1 and TRBJ1-3, is KAGVTQTPRYLIKTRGQQVTLSCSPISGHRSVSWYQQTPGQGLQFLFEYFSETQRNKGNFPGRFSGRQFSNSRSEMNVSTLELGDSALYLCASSLRAVGSGNTIYFGEGSWLTVV.

This chain joins TRBV3-1 (or the pseudogene TRBV3-2) and TRBJ1-4; D remains unclear. V lost 8 bases and J lost 4, with 14 bases in between. This CDR3 has 14 amino acids. Germline values: CDR1 LGHDT, CDR2 YNNKEL (reference sequence). This CDR3 reads CASAARQSNEKLFF. CDR3 sequence (DNA): TGTGCCAGCGCGGCGAGGCAGAGTAATGAAAAACTGTTTTTT.

This chain connects TRBV9 to TRBJ2-1, with TRBD2 identical over 7 bases. Trimming at V came to 1 base and at J to 3 bases, leaving 4 bases not matched to a gene. Looked up from germline, CDR1 is SGDLS and CDR2 is YYNGEE. The CDR3 sequence is 15 residues long. The CDR3 DNA reads TGTGCCAGCAGCGTAACGGGACTAATCTACAATGAGCAGTTCTTC. It specifies CASSVTGLIYNEQFF.

The chain has TRBV5-4 and TRBJ1-1, with D hard to call. The CDR3 is 12 residues long. Germline V lookup: CDR1 SGHNT, CDR2 YYREEE (reference sequence). V was shortened by 2 bases and J by 4 bases, with 6 bases between the two germline ends. DNA for the CDR3: TGTGCCAGCAGCTTAGGGCGCACTGAAGCTTTCTTT. Translating it yields CASSLGRTEAFF.

CDR3 nucleotides: TGTGCCAGCAGCCAAGTGTCATCATTGAGGGCTGAAGCTTTCTTT. Its translation: CASSQVSSLRAEAFF. The V call is TRBV3-1 (or the pseudogene TRBV3-2), the J call TRBJ1-1; D gene unclear. Germline CDR1 reads LGHDT; CDR2 reads YNNKEL (reference sequence). CDR3 size: 15 residues. V gave up 1 base and J gave up 6 bases, with 15 bases separating them.